This T cell receptor (beta chain) appears in the sequencing data of a study of vaccination and CD4 T cells after COVID-19. Overall study: Convalescent participants consisted of six males and four females, two being Hispanic. The study, taken as a whole, reports: Spike mono-reactivity applied to 304 of 307 vaccine-specific clones detected in convalescent patients.

As regards this clonotype: Its antigen is still unknown.

Sequencing of the DNA from cultured CD4+ T cells was carried out with the Oncomine TCR Beta short-read assay. TCRdb passed the PCR reads through MiXCR, listing each CDR3 protein once. In the table there are about 14,000 distinct CDR3 sequences, 53% of which are singletons. Noted treatment: roughly 10-day PBMC culture with coronavirus spike peptide pools or control peptides (ViraFEST assay). ViraFEST grew antigen-specific T cells using peptide pools, then sequenced TCRs. In this cohort, PCR tests turned positive between March and December 2020, predating US Alpha, Beta and Delta variants. The sequence came from a human donor who had recovered from COVID-19. Sequenced material: CD4+ T cells from blood, cultured in vitro, taken before SARS-CoV-2 vaccination.

The CDR3 loop is CASSDDSNNEQFF. The CDR3 DNA is TGTGCCAGCAGTGACGACTCAAACAATGAGCAGTTCTTC. The J gene is TRBJ2-1, the V gene TRBV6-4; D is unclear. Trimming left V 2 bases short and J 5 bases short, with 7 bases between. The CDR3 is 13 amino acids. Germline CDR1 reads MRHNA; CDR2 reads SNTAGT.